This T cell receptor (beta chain) was sequenced in a study of early T cells in non-severe SARS-CoV-2 infection. Across the study: Unsorted whole-blood RNA was sequenced in bulk, leaving chains unpaired.

Whole-study results and caveats: Reliance on VDJdb matching favored anti-spike CD8 responses; private and CD4 specificities were missed.

Individual cDNA molecules carried attached unique molecular identifiers. One entry per CDR3 protein results from TCRdb running MiXCR on the 5' RACE reads. The sample gives 65,000 to 75,000 distinct CDR3 sequences, 11% of which show up once; 3.8% is in the top ten. Trimming removed 5 bases from V and 2 bases from J; junction bases left unmatched: 6. This CDR3 has 15 amino acids. The V gene's germline CDR1 is MNHEY and CDR2 SVGAGI. Worth noting for this clonotype: Its matching antigen is unknown.

J is TRBJ1-5 and V is TRBV6-5; TRBD1 matches at 7 bases. The clonotype originates from an adult who was a healthcare worker with PCR-confirmed SARS-CoV-2 infection or an uninfected control (not recorded which). Source material: whole blood. The CDR3 bases are TGTGCCAGCAGTGCCACAGGGGTCGGCAATCAGCCCCAGCATTTT. Translating it yields CASSATGVGNQPQHF.